Listed below are T cell receptor beta chains from one sample, sequenced in a study of T-cell reconstitution after alpha-beta-depleted transplantation in children. TCRdb analysed the PCR reads with MiXCR anew, one entry per CDR3 protein. Of about 290,000 distinct CDR3 sequences in the sample, around 7.3% were seen once. The sequencing here drew on peripheral blood, taken 360 days after TCRalphabeta/CD19-depleted stem cell transplant. The receptors derive from a female patient aged 2 to 10 who had a stem cell transplant for Fanconi anemia, so the T cells may come from the graft donor. Each CDR3 is given with its conserved first and last residue. A D gene is named only where the DNA matches it firmly. Part of the rows lack a size; the others show once, few, many or a class for expanded clones.

size | J | V | D | CDR3 | DNA
many | TRBJ2-3 | TRBV7-2 | - | CASSPDLDTQYF | TGTGCCAGCAGCCCCGACCTAGATACGCAGTATTTT
many | TRBJ2-7 | TRBV10-3 | - | CAISTTGPYEQYF | TGTGCCATCAGTACCACAGGGCCCTACGAGCAGTACTTC
few | TRBJ2-3 | TRBV7-9 | TRBD1 | CASSLTTTGALTDTQYF | TGTGCCAGCAGCTTAACTACGACAGGGGCCTTAACGGATACGCAGTATTTT
many | TRBJ2-7 | TRBV2 | - | CASSSGRVSYEQYF | TGTGCCAGCTCCTCGGGTAGGGTCTCCTACGAGCAGTACTTC
- | TRBJ1-2 | TRBV5-6 | TRBD1 | CASSLFRPRQGAIYGYTF | TGTGCCAGCAGCTTGTTCCGTCCAAGACAGGGGGCCATCTATGGCTACACCTTC
many | TRBJ1-4 | TRBV6-6 | - | CASSYSNRAKLFF | TGTGCCAGCAGTTACTCGAACAGGGCAAAACTGTTTTTT
few | TRBJ1-1 | TRBV20-1 | - | CSALVRVVTEAFF | TGCAGTGCCCTTGTTCGGGTAGTCACTGAAGCTTTCTTT
many | TRBJ2-7 | TRBV20-1 | TRBD1 | CSARGTGGYEQYF | TGCAGTGCTAGAGGGACAGGGGGCTACGAGCAGTACTTC
many | TRBJ2-3 | TRBV6-2/TRBV6-3 | TRBD1 | CAGRQGAIDTQYF | TGTGCCGGAAGACAGGGGGCAATAGATACGCAGTATTTT
many | TRBJ1-3 | TRBV12-3/TRBV12-4 | - | CASSLQDRSGNTIYF | TGTGCCAGCAGTTTGCAGGACCGCTCTGGAAACACCATATATTTT
few | TRBJ1-2 | TRBV7-9 | TRBD1 | CASSDRTGNGYTF | TGTGCCAGCAGCGACCGGACAGGGAACGGCTACACCTTC
- | TRBJ1-1 | TRBV7-2 | TRBD1 | CASSFITGTGNTEAFF | TGTGCCAGCAGCTTTATTACCGGGACAGGGAACACTGAAGCTTTCTTT
many | TRBJ2-1 | TRBV11-2 | TRBD2 | CASSLDQWREGPYNEQFF | TGTGCCAGCAGCTTAGATCAGTGGCGGGAGGGCCCGTACAATGAGCAGTTCTTC
- | TRBJ1-2 | TRBV5-6 | - | CASSSTTRQPNYGYTF | TGTGCCAGCAGCAGTACTACGCGACAGCCGAACTATGGCTACACCTTC
many | TRBJ1-4 | TRBV27 | - | CASRPGGHGGEKLFF | TGTGCCAGCAGACCGGGTGGGCACGGTGGTGAAAAACTGTTTTTT
many | TRBJ2-5 | TRBV29-1 | - | CSVVGRYQETQYF | TGCAGCGTTGTAGGCAGGTACCAAGAGACCCAGTACTTC
few | TRBJ2-1 | TRBV6-2/TRBV6-3 | - | CASSYKARYNEQFF | TGTGCCAGCAGTTACAAGGCGCGATACAATGAGCAGTTCTTC
many | TRBJ1-2 | TRBV10-3 | - | CAISGTMGYTF | TGTGCCATCAGCGGCACGATGGGCTACACCTTC
many | TRBJ2-1 | TRBV24-1 | TRBD2 | CATSGVGRDDNEQFF | TGTGCCACCAGTGGGGTCGGGAGGGACGACAATGAGCAGTTCTTC
- | TRBJ2-2 | TRBV5-1 | - | CASSRTGLTGELFF | TGCGCCTCCTCTCGAACGGGGCTCACCGGGGAGCTGTTTTTT
many | TRBJ2-5 | TRBV5-1 | TRBD2 | CASSAGLAGDTSETQYF | TGCGCCAGCAGCGCGGGACTAGCGGGGGACACTTCGGAGACCCAGTACTTC
many | TRBJ2-5 | TRBV7-2 | TRBD2 | CASSLSGVVGETQYF | TGTGCCAGCAGCCTTAGCGGGGTGGTGGGAGAGACCCAGTACTTC
many | TRBJ1-4 | TRBV12-3/TRBV12-4 | TRBD1 | CASSSGTGGYSGEKLFF | TGTGCCAGCAGTTCGGGGACAGGGGGCTACTCAGGTGAAAAACTGTTTTTT
- | TRBJ2-7 | TRBV7-9 | TRBD1 | CASSLFGQGATYEQYF | TGTGCCAGCAGCTTATTTGGACAGGGGGCAACCTACGAGCAGTACTTC
- | TRBJ2-3 | TRBV6-1 | TRBD2 | CASSDTLAGTDTQYF | TGTGCCAGCAGTGATACCCTAGCGGGGACCGATACGCAGTATTTT
- | TRBJ2-5 | TRBV3-1 | - | CASSQRSSLFRRMGETQYF | TGTGCCAGCAGCCAAAGGTCTTCCCTCTTTCGCCGTATGGGAGAGACCCAGTACTTC
many | TRBJ2-3 | TRBV5-1 | - | CASSLTDRTDTQYF | TGCGCCAGCAGCTTGACCGACCGCACAGATACGCAGTATTTT
- | TRBJ2-2 | TRBV5-6 | - | CASSLDSGFGELFF | TGTGCCAGCAGCTTGGATTCGGGATTCGGGGAGCTGTTTTTT
many | TRBJ2-1 | TRBV12-3/TRBV12-4 | - | CASSLDDNEQFF | TGTGCCAGCAGCTTGGACGACAATGAGCAGTTCTTC
many | TRBJ1-1 | TRBV29-1 | - | CSAAGWDTEAFF | TGCAGCGCAGCGGGGTGGGACACTGAAGCTTTCTTT
many | TRBJ2-7 | TRBV5-6 | TRBD2 | CASSQGTTYYEQYF | TGTGCCAGCAGCCAAGGGACTACGTACTACGAGCAGTACTTC
many | TRBJ1-4 | TRBV18 | TRBD1 | CASSTTGSNEKLFF | TGTGCCAGCTCAACGACAGGGTCTAATGAAAAACTGTTTTTT
many | TRBJ2-2 | TRBV28 | - | CASSLLIGPGELFF | TGTGCCAGCAGTTTATTGATCGGTCCCGGGGAGCTGTTTTTT
many | TRBJ2-6 | TRBV5-1 | - | CASSLKIRGANVLTF | TGCGCCAGCAGCTTGAAGATAAGAGGGGCCAACGTCCTGACTTTC
- | TRBJ2-5 | TRBV18 | TRBD1 | CASSPRRGHGETQYF | TGTGCCAGCTCACCACGCAGGGGGCATGGAGAGACCCAGTACTTC
few | TRBJ1-1 | TRBV5-1 | TRBD1 | CASSTGVGSTEAFF | TGCGCCAGCAGCACAGGGGTGGGAAGCACTGAAGCTTTCTTT
few | TRBJ2-7 | TRBV15 | TRBD1 | CATSRDPTGGEQYF | TGTGCCACCAGCAGAGACCCGACAGGGGGCGAGCAGTACTTC
- | TRBJ1-5 | TRBV6-5 | - | CASSYDTGREKVNQPQHF | TGTGCCAGCAGTTATGACACAGGGAGGGAAAAGGTTAATCAGCCCCAGCATTTT
many | TRBJ2-1 | TRBV5-1 | TRBD2 | CASSTSGGAYNEQFF | TGCGCCAGCAGCACTAGCGGGGGGGCCTACAATGAGCAGTTCTTC
few | TRBJ2-7 | TRBV7-2 | - | CASSFFRNEQYF | TGTGCCAGCAGCTTCTTTAGGAACGAGCAGTACTTC
- | TRBJ1-2 | TRBV7-6 | - | CASSLEKAYGYTF | TGTGCCAGCAGCTTAGAGAAAGCCTATGGCTACACCTTC
- | TRBJ2-4 | TRBV11-3 | - | CASSLRLGTEVYF | TGTGCCAGCAGCTTAAGGCTCGGGACGGAGGTCTACTTC
few | TRBJ2-7 | TRBV4-2 | - | CASSQDYGGRRSYEQYF | TGTGCCAGCAGCCAAGATTATGGGGGGCGGAGGTCCTACGAGCAGTACTTC
- | TRBJ1-4 | TRBV3-1 | TRBD1 | CASSRPGQRGEKLFF | TGTGCCAGCAGCCGACCGGGACAGAGGGGTGAAAAACTGTTTTTT
- | TRBJ2-5 | TRBV27 | - | CASSFLGRAGTRQETQYF | TGTGCCAGCAGTTTTCTGGGCAGGGCTGGGACCCGTCAAGAGACCCAGTACTTC
few | TRBJ1-2 | TRBV6-5 | - | CASSVLFRANYGYTF | TGTGCCAGCAGTGTACTTTTCCGGGCGAACTATGGCTACACCTTC
many | TRBJ1-3 | TRBV20-1 | - | CSASPLGGGRSGNTIYF | TGCAGTGCTAGCCCCCTGGGGGGAGGGAGATCTGGAAACACCATATATTTT
many | TRBJ1-1 | TRBV12-3/TRBV12-4 | - | CASTLARFMNTEAFF | TGTGCCAGCACCCTAGCCCGTTTTATGAACACTGAAGCTTTCTTT
many | TRBJ2-1 | TRBV7-2 | TRBD1 | CASSFRDRVYNEQFF | TGTGCCAGCAGCTTCCGGGACAGGGTCTACAATGAGCAGTTCTTC
many | TRBJ2-1 | TRBV27 | TRBD2 | CASSLISGDNNEQFF | TGTGCCAGCAGTTTAATTAGCGGGGATAACAATGAGCAGTTCTTC
many | TRBJ2-1 | TRBV5-1 | TRBD2 | CASSLAIAGALNNEQFF | TGCGCCAGCAGCTTGGCCATAGCGGGGGCCCTGAACAATGAGCAGTTCTTC
- | TRBJ1-2 | TRBV2 | - | CASSEAEGRGNYGYTF | TGTGCCAGCAGTGAAGCGGAGGGACGGGGAAACTATGGCTACACCTTC
- | TRBJ2-5 | TRBV15 | - | CATSRGPFDRRKETQYF | TGTGCCACCAGCAGAGGCCCCTTCGACAGGAGGAAAGAGACCCAGTACTTC
few | TRBJ1-1 | TRBV20-1 | - | CSASSGTGEAFF | TGCAGTGCTAGTTCCGGGACGGGTGAAGCTTTCTTT
few | TRBJ2-2 | TRBV5-1 | - | CASSPGVNTGELFF | TGCGCCAGCAGCCCGGGGGTTAACACCGGGGAGCTGTTTTTT